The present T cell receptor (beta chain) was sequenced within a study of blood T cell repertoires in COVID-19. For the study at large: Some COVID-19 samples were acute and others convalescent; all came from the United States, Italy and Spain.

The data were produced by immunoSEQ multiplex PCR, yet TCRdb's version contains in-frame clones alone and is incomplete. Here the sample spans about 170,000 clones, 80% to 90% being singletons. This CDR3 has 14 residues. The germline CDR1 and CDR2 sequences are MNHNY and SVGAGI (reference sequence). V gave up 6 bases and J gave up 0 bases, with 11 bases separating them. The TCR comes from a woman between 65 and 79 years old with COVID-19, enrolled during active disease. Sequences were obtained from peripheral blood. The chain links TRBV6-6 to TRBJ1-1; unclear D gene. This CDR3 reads CASRSSVLNTEAFF. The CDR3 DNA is TGTGCCAGCAGATCGTCGGTCCTGAACACTGAAGCTTTCTTT.